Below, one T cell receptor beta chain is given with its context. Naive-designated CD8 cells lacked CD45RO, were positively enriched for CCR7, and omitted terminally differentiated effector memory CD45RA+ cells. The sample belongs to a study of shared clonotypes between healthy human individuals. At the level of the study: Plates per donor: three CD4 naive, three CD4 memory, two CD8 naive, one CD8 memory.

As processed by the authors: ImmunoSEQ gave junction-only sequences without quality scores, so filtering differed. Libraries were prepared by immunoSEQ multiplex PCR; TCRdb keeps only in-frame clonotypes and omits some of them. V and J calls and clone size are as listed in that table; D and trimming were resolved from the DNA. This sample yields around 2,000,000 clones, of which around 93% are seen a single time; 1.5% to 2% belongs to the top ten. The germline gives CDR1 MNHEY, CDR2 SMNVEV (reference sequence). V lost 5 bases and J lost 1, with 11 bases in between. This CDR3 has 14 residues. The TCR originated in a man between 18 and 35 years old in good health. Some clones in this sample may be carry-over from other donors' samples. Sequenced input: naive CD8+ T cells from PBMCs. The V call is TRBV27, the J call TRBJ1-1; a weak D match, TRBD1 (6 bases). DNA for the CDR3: TGTGCCAGCAGTCGAGGGGGGGGGAACACTGAAGCTTTCTTT. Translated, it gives CASSRGGGNTEAFF.